This is a list of T cell receptor beta chains from one sample in a study of T cell clones after liver transplantation. The assay was immunoSEQ multiplex PCR, and TCRdb's table has in-frame clones only and misses some. The top ten clones hold over 14% of a sample with some 59,000 clones, over 55% of them seen once. This sample comprised CD4+ T cells from blood, obtained before liver transplant. These receptors originate from a human donor who received a liver transplant. Each CDR3 is given with its conserved first and last residue. Each record gives: J gene, CDR3 length, D gene, V gene, clone size, CDR3 DNA, CDR3 protein. A D gene is named only where the DNA matches it firmly. Clone size is shown for a subset of rows, as once, few, many or a class of expanded clone.

TRBJ2-7	14	-	TRBV29-1	-	TGCAGCGTTATTGGTGGGGGGGGCCGCTACGAGCAGTACTTC	CSVIGGGGRYEQYF
TRBJ1-5	18	TRBD1	TRBV2	-	TGTGCCAGCAGTCCTGATCGCGTGGGGACAGTTCTCAATCAGCCCCAGCATTTT	CASSPDRVGTVLNQPQHF
TRBJ2-3	16	TRBD1	TRBV4-1	once	TGCGCCAGCAGCCAAACCGGGACAGGCTTCACAGATACGCAGTATTTT	CASSQTGTGFTDTQYF
TRBJ1-5	14	-	TRBV11-2	-	TGTGCCAGCAGCTTAGCAGGGGAGGGGAAGCCCCAGCATTTT	CASSLAGEGKPQHF
TRBJ2-7	13	TRBD1	TRBV28	-	TGTGCCACGCGAGGGACAGGGAATCGGGAGCAGTACTTC	CATRGTGNREQYF
TRBJ1-5	17	-	TRBV19	-	TGTGCCAGTAGTATAGAGGGGGGATTTCAGGGCAATCAGCCCCAGCATTTT	CASSIEGGFQGNQPQHF
TRBJ2-1	17	-	TRBV19	-	TGTGCCAGTACACCGTACGTCCAGGGGGGCTATAACGGTGAGCAGTTCTTC	CASTPYVQGGYNGEQFF
TRBJ1-5	14	-	TRBV6-6	medium-sized	TGTGCCAGCAGTTACGTTTCAGTAAATCAGCCCCAGCATTTT	CASSYVSVNQPQHF
TRBJ1-4	17	-	TRBV4-1	-	TGCGCCAGCAGCCAAGATTCGGGCCGGGGGGCTAATGAAAAACTGTTTTTT	CASSQDSGRGANEKLFF
TRBJ1-1	11	TRBD1	TRBV29-1	-	TGCAGCACAGGACAGGGGGGTGAAGCTTTCTTT	CSTGQGGEAFF
TRBJ2-1	15	TRBD2	TRBV27	-	TGTGCCAGCAGTTACGGACTAGCGGGGGCCGATGAGCAGTTCTTC	CASSYGLAGADEQFF
TRBJ1-1	14	-	TRBV13	few	TGTGCCACCCAGACAGCTGGGGTGAACACTGAAGCTTTCTTT	CATQTAGVNTEAFF
TRBJ1-5	16	TRBD1	TRBV19	-	TGTGCCGTGAGGGACAGTACCACCGCGGGCAATCAGCCCCAGCATTTT	CAVRDSTTAGNQPQHF
TRBJ2-5	15	TRBD1	TRBV6-4	-	TGTGCCAGCAGTGACTCGAGGGCAGGGGGAGAGACCCAGTACTTC	CASSDSRAGGETQYF
TRBJ2-7	15	-	TRBV10-3	-	TGTGCCATCAGTGACTCTGGGCCCAGGGTCAACGAGCAGTACTTC	CAISDSGPRVNEQYF
TRBJ2-1	15	TRBD1	TRBV6-1	few	TGTGCCAGCAGTGAAGGACAGGGATTCTACAATGAGCAGTTCTTC	CASSEGQGFYNEQFF
TRBJ1-2	14	TRBD1	TRBV6-5	-	TGTGCCAGCAGCCGACAGGGGGCTAGCTATGGCTACACCTTC	CASSRQGASYGYTF
TRBJ2-7	13	-	TRBV4-2	-	TGTGCCAGCAGCCGGGACACTTCCTACGAGCAGTACTTC	CASSRDTSYEQYF
TRBJ2-2	15	TRBD1	TRBV9	-	TGTGCCAGCAGCGTCGGACAGGGGGCGCAAAGGGAGCTGTTTTTT	CASSVGQGAQRELFF
TRBJ1-3	15	-	TRBV7-3	-	TGTGCCAGCAGCTTAACCCGGGGAGGTGGAAACACCATATATTTT	CASSLTRGGGNTIYF
TRBJ2-5	13	-	TRBV5-6	once	TGTGCCAGCAGCTTGGAGACAGGAGAGACCCAGTACTTC	CASSLETGETQYF
TRBJ1-3	15	-	TRBV4-2	once	TGTGCCAGCAGCCAAGATGCGACTTCTGGAAACACCATATATTTT	CASSQDATSGNTIYF
TRBJ1-1	14	-	TRBV29-1	-	TGCAGCGTCGCCCCCTCGACAGGCTTCATTGAAGCTTTCTTT	CSVAPSTGFIEAFF
TRBJ1-5	15	-	TRBV11-2	-	TGTGCCAGCAGCCGTATGGGGGGACCCAATCAGCCCCAGCATTTT	CASSRMGGPNQPQHF
TRBJ2-7	12	-	TRBV2	-	TGTGCCAGCGGGTACAGCCCCTACGAGCAGTACTTC	CASGYSPYEQYF
TRBJ1-3	15	-	TRBV5-1	-	TGCGCCAGCAGCTTGACCGGGACTGCTGGAAACACCATATATTTT	CASSLTGTAGNTIYF
TRBJ1-6	14	-	TRBV28	many	TGTGCCAGCAGTCCCCCGGGACACGATTCACCCCTCCACTTT	CASSPPGHDSPLHF
TRBJ2-1	15	-	TRBV5-1	many	TGCGCCAGCAGCCCCGAAGGGGGTCTGACGAATGAGCAGTTCTTC	CASSPEGGLTNEQFF
TRBJ2-2	16	TRBD1	TRBV18	-	TGTGCCAGCTCACCACGTGGACAGGGTGGAACCGGGGAGCTGTTTTTT	CASSPRGQGGTGELFF